This T cell receptor (beta chain) was found in a study of blood T cell repertoires in COVID-19. Germline V gene lookup returns CDR1 MNHEY and CDR2 SVGEGT. The CDR3 totals 15 residues. Germline trimming cut 2 bases from V and 4 bases from J; bases unmatched to any gene: 8. Profiled with immunoSEQ multiplex PCR; TCRdb holds only in-frame clones, not every one. The sample contains roughly 88,000 clones, around nine tenths of which appear only once. The V call is TRBV6-2 or TRBV6-3, the J call TRBJ2-7; 7 nucleotides agree with TRBD2. The origin of this receptor is a woman aged 45-65 years in a cohort sampled during active COVID-19. What was sequenced was peripheral blood. This CDR3 reads CASSYDGGFWYEQYF. CDR3 DNA sequence: TGTGCCAGCAGTTACGACGGGGGGTTTTGGTACGAGCAGTACTTC.